This TCR beta chain stems from a study of blood T cell repertoires in COVID-19. Study in general: COVID-19 samples collected from the United States, Italy and Spain covered acute and convalescent phases.

The data were produced by immunoSEQ multiplex PCR, yet TCRdb's version contains in-frame clones alone and is incomplete. The table includes 250,000 to 300,000 clones, roughly 86% detected once. Germline V gives CDR1 SGHDN, CDR2 FVKESK. The CDR3 spans 14 residues. J gave up 10 bases and V 4 bases, and 5 bases lay outside the gene matches. The genes are TRBV14 and TRBJ1-6; 9 positions agree with TRBD1. Specimen: peripheral blood. The receptor's source is a woman aged 25 to 39 with COVID-19, enrolled during active disease. The CDR3 is CASSRGTGSSPLHF. CDR3 bases: TGTGCCAGCAGCCGCGGGACAGGGTCCTCACCCCTCCACTTT.